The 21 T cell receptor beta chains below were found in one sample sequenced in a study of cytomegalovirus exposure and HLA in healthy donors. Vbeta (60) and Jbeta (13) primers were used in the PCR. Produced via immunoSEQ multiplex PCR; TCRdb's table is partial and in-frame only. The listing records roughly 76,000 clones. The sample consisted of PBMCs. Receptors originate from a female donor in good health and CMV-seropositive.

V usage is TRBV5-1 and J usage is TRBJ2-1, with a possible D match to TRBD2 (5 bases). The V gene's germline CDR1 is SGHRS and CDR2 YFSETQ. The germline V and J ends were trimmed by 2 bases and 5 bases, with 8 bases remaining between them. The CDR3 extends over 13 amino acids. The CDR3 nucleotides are TGCGCCAGCAGCTTTGGACTCGACAATGAGCAGTTCTTC. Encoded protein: CASSFGLDNEQFF.

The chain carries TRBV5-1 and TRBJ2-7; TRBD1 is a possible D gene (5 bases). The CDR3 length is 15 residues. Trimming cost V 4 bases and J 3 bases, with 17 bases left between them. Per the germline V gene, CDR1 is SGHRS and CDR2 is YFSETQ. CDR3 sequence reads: CASSPVETEDYEQYF. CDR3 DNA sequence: TGCGCCAGCAGCCCTGTAGAGACAGAGGACTACGAGCAGTACTTC.

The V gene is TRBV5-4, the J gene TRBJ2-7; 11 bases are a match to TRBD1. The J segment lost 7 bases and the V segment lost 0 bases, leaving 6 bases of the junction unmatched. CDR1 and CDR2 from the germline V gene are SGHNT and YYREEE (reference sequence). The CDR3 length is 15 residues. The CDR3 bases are TGTGCCAGCAGCTTGGTTCCGGACAGGGGGCGAGAGCAGTACTTC. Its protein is CASSLVPDRGREQYF.

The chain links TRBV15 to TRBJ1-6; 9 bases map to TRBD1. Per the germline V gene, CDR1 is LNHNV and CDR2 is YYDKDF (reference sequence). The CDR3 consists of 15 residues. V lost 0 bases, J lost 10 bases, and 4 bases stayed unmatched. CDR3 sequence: CATSRDHGTGSPLHF. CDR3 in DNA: TGTGCCACCAGCAGAGATCATGGGACAGGGTCACCCCTCCACTTT.

In nucleotides, the CDR3 is TGTGCCAGTCGCCCCCCAGGGGAAGATGGCTACACCTTC. Translation gives CASRPPGEDGYTF. The chain carries TRBV6-5 and TRBJ1-2, with D possibly matching TRBD1 (6 bases). The CDR3 is 13 amino acids. Trimming took 9 bases from V and 6 from J, leaving 17 bases between them. From germline, CDR1 is MNHEY and CDR2 SVGAGI.

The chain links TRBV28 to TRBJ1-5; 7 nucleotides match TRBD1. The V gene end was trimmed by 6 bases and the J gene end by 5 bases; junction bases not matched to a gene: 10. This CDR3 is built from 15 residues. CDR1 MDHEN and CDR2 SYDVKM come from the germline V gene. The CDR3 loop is CASSRTGVEYQPQHF. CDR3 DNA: TGTGCCAGCAGCCGAACAGGGGTTGAGTATCAGCCCCAGCATTTT.

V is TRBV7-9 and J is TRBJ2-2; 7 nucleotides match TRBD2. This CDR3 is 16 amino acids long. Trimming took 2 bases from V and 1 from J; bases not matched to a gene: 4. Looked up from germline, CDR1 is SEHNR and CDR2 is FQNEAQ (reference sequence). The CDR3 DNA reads TGTGCCAGCAGCTTATTGGCGGGAGTGAACACCGGGGAGCTGTTTTTT. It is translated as CASSLLAGVNTGELFF.

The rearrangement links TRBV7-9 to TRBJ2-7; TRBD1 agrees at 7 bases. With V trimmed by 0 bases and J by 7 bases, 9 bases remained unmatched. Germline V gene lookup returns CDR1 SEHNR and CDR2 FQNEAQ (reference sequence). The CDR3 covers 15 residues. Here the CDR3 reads CASSLAVDRDNEQYF. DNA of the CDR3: TGTGCCAGCAGCTTAGCCGTTGACAGGGATAATGAGCAGTACTTC.

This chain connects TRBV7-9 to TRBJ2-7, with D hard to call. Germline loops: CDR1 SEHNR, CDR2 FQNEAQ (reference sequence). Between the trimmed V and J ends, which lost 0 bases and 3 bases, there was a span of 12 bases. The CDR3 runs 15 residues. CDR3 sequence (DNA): TGTGCCAGCAGCTTAGCGCTAACCCCGGGCTACGAGCAGTACTTC. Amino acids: CASSLALTPGYEQYF.

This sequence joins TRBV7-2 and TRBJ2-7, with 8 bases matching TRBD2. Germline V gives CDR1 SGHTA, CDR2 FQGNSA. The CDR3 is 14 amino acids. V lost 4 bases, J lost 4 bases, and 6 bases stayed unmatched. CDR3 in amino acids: CASSSTGGIYEQYF. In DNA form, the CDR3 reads TGTGCCAGCAGCTCTACGGGGGGGATATACGAGCAGTACTTC.

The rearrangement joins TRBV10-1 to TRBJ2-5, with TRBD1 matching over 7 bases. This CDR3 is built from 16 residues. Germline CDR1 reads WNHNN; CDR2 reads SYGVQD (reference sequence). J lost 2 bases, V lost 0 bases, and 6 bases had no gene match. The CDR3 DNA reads TGCGCCAGCAGTGAGTCTAGAGGGGGCGGACAAGAGACCCAGTACTTC. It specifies CASSESRGGGQETQYF.

CDR3 in amino acids: CASYHLRQTTGELFF. CDR3 nucleotide sequence: TGTGCCAGCTACCACCTCCGGCAGACTACCGGGGAGCTGTTTTTT. This chain connects TRBV6-1 to TRBJ2-2; D is unresolved. Germline CDR1 reads MNHNS; CDR2 reads SASEGT. Trimming removed 8 bases at V and 5 bases at J, with 18 bases between. This CDR3 has 15 amino acids.

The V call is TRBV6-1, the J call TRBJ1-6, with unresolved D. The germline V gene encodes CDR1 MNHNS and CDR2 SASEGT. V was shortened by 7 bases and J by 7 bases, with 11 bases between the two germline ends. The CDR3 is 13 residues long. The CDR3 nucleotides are TGTGCCAGCAAGCGTGAGGAGAATTCACCCCTCCACTTT. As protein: CASKREENSPLHF.

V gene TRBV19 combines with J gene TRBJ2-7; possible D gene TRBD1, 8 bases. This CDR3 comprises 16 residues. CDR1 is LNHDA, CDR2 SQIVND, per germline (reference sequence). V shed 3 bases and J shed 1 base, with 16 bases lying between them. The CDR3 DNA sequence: TGTGCCAGTAGTATGAGCGGGACAGGTGCATCCTACGAGCAGTACTTC. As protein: CASSMSGTGASYEQYF.

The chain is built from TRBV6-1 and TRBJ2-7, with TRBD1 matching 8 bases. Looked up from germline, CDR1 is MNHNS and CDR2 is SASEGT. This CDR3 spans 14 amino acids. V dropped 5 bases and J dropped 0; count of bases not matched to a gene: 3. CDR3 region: CASSRTGSSYEQYF. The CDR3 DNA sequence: TGTGCCAGCAGTCGGACAGGGAGCTCCTACGAGCAGTACTTC.

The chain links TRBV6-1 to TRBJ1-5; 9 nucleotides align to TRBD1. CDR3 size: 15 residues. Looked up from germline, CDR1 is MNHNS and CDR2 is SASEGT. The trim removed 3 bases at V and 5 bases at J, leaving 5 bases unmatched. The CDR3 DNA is TGTGCCAGCAGTGACTTAAGACAGGGGGATCAGCCCCAGCATTTT. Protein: CASSDLRQGDQPQHF.

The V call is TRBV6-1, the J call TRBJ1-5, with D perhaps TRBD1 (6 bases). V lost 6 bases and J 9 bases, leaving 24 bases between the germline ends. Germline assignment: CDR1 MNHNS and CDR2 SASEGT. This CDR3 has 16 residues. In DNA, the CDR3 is TGTGCCAGCAGGGAAAGGTCACAGGGCCCCTGGCGGCCCCAGCATTTT. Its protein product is CASRERSQGPWRPQHF.

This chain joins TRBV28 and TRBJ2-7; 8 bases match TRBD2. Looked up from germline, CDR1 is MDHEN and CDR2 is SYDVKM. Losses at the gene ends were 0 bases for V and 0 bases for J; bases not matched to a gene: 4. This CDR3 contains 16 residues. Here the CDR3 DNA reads TGTGCCAGCAGTTTATGGACACTAGCGGACTCCTACGAGCAGTACTTC. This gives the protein CASSLWTLADSYEQYF.

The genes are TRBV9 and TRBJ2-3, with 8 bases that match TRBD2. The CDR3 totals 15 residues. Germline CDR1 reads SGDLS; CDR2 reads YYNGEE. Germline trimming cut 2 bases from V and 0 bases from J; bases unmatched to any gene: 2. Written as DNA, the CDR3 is TGTGCCAGCAGCGTTAGCGGGGCGAGCACAGATACGCAGTATTTT. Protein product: CASSVSGASTDTQYF.

The CDR3 DNA is TGTGCCAGCAGCCAAGGAGGTTATCCCCAGCCCCAGCATTTT. Translating gives CASSQGGYPQPQHF. The rearrangement uses TRBV14 and TRBJ1-5; unclear D gene. The CDR3 has 14 residues. Per germline, CDR1 SGHDN and CDR2 FVKESK. V lost 1 base, J lost 7 bases, and 11 bases lay in between.

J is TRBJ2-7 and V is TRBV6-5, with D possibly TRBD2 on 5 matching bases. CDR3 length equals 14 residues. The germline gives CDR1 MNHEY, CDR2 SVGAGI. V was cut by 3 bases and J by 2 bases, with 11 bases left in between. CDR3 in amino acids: CASSYSGNAYEQYF. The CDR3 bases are TGTGCCAGCAGTTATTCGGGGAACGCCTACGAGCAGTACTTC.